This T cell receptor beta chain was sequenced during a study of blood T cell repertoires in COVID-19. Study summary: Samples of COVID-19 (acute and convalescent) were obtained from the United States, Italy and Spain. Sources were T cells, B-cell-depleted T cells, or PBMCs; the material itself was cDNA or gDNA.

In the source study's methods: From reference gene primer amplification, estimates of nucleated cell counts were derived. The protocol was immunoSEQ multiplex PCR, while the TCRdb copy is restricted to in-frame clones and leaves out a portion. That table gives V, J and clone size, and the DNA gave D and trimming. The table lists 260,000 or so clones, roughly four fifths of them singletons. Source material: peripheral blood. This TCR derives from a woman in her 70s with acute or convalescent COVID-19.

CDR3 sequence (DNA): TGTGCCAGCAGCTTCTCCGACTGGAGAACGGTTGAAGCTTTCTTT. This gives the protein CASSFSDWRTVEAFF. The V and J genes are TRBV7-9 and TRBJ1-1; D is ambiguous. The CDR3 consists of 15 residues. Germline V CDR1 and CDR2: SEHNR, FQNEAQ (reference sequence). The V gene lost 3 bases and the J gene lost 7 bases, with 18 bases spanning the gap.